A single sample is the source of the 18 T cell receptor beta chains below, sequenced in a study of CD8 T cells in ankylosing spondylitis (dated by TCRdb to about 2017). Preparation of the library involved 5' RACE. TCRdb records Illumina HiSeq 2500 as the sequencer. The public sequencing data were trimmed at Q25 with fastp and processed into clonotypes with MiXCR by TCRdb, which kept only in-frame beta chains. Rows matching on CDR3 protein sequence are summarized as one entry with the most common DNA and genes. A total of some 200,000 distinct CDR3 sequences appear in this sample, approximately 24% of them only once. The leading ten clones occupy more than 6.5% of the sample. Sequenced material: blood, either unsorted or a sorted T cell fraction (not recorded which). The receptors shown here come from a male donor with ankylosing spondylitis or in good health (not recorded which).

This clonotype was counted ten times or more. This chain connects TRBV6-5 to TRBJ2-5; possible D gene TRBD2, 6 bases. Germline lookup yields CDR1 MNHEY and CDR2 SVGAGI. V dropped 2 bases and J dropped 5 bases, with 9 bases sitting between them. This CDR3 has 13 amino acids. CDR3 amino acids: CASSYGGGETQYF. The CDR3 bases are TGTGCCAGCAGTTACGGGGGAGGTGAGACCCAGTACTTC.

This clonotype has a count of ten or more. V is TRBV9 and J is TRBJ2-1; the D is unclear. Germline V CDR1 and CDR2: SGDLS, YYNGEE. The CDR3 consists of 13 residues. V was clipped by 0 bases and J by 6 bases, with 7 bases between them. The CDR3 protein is CASSVDNSNEQFF. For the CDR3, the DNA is TGTGCCAGCAGCGTAGATAATAGCAATGAGCAGTTCTTC.

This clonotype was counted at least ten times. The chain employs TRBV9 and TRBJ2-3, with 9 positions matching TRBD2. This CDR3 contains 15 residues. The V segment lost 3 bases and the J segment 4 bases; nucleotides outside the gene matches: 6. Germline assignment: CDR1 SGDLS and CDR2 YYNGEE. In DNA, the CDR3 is TGTGCCAGCAGCGCCGGGACTAGCTCATCAGATACGCAGTATTTT. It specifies CASSAGTSSSDTQYF.

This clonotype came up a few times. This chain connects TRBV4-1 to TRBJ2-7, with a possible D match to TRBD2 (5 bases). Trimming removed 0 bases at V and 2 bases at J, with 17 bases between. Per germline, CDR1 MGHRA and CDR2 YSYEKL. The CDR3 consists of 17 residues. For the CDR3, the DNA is TGCGCCAGCAGCCAAGAAGGACGGCTAGCAGCAACCTACGAGCAGTACTTC. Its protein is CASSQEGRLAATYEQYF.

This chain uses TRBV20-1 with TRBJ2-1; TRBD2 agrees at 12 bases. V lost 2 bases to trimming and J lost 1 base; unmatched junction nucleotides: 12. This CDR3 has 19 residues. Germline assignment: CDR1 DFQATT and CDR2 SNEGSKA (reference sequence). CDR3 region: CSARKAASSGRASYNEQFF. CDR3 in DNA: TGCAGTGCTAGAAAGGCCGCCTCTAGCGGGAGGGCTTCCTACAATGAGCAGTTCTTC.

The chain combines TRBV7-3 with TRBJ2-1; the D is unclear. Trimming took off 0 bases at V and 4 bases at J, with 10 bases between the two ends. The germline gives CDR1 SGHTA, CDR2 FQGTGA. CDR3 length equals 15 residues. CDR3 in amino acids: CASSLTDSPYNEQFF. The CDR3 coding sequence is TGTGCCAGCAGCTTAACGGATTCCCCGTACAATGAGCAGTTCTTC.

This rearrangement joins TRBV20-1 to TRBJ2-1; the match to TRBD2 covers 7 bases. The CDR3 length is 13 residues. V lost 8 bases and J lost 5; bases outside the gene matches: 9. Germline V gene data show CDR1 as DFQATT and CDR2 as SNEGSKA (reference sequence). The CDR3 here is CSSHAGVHNEQFF. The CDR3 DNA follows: TGCAGTTCACACGCGGGAGTGCACAATGAGCAGTTCTTC.

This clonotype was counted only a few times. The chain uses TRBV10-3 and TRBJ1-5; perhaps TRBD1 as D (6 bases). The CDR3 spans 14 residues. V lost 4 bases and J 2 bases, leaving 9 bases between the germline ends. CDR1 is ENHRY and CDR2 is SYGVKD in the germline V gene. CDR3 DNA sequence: TGTGCCATCAGTGGGGGGGCAGGCAATCAGCCCCAGCATTTT. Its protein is CAISGGAGNQPQHF.

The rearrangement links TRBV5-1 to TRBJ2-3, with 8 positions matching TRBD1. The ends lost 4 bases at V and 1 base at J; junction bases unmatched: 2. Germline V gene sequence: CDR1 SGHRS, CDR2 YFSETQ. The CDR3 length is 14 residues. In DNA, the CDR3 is TGCGCCAGCAGCCCACAGGGGGGCACAGATACGCAGTATTTT. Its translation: CASSPQGGTDTQYF.

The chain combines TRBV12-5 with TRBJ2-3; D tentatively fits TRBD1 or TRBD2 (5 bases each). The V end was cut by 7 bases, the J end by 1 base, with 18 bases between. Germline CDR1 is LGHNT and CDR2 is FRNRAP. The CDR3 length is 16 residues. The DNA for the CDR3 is TGTGCTAGTGCCGTCGGGGCAGGGTCCGGCACAGATACGCAGTATTTT. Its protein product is CASAVGAGSGTDTQYF.

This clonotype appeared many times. The DNA of the CDR3 is TGTGCTAGTGGCCTTACTAGCGGTCAAGGTACGCAGTATTTT. Translating gives CASGLTSGQGTQYF. V usage is TRBV12-5 and J usage is TRBJ2-3, with 8 bases lining up with TRBD2. V shed 6 bases and J 8 bases; nucleotides not matched to a gene: 10. CDR1 is LGHNT and CDR2 is FRNRAP in the germline V gene. This CDR3 has 14 residues.

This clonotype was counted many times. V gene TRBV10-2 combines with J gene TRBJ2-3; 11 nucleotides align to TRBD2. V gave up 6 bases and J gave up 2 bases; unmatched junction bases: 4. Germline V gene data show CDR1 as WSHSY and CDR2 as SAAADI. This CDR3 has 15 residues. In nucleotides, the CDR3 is TGCGCCAGCAGGGGGACTAGCGGCCCCACAGATACGCAGTATTTT. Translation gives CASRGTSGPTDTQYF.

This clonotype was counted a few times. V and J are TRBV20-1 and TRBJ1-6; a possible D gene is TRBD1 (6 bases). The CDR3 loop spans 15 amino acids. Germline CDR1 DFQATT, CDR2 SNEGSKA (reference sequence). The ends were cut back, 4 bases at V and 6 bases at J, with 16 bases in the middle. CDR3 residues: CSATSTGLINSPLHF. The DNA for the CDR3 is TGCAGTGCTACCTCAACAGGGCTGATTAATTCACCCCTCCACTTT.

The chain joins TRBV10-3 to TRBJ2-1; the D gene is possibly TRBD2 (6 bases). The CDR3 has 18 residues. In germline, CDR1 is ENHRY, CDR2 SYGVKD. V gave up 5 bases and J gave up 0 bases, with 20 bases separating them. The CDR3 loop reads CAISPRLAVFSSYNEQFF. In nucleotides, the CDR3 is TGTGCCATCAGTCCGCGCTTAGCGGTTTTTAGCTCCTACAATGAGCAGTTCTTC.

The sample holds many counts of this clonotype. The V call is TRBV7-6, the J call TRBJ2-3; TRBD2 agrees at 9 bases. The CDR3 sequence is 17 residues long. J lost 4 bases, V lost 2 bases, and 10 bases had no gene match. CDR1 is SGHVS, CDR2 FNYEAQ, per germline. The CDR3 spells CASSLKASGMVADTQYF. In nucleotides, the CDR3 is TGTGCCAGCAGCTTAAAGGCTAGCGGGATGGTCGCAGATACGCAGTATTTT.

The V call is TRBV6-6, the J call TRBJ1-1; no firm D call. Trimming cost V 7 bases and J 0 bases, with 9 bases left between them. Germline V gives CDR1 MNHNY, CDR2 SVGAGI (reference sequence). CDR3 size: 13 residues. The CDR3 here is CASTAGMNTEAFF. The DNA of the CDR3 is TGTGCCAGCACGGCAGGCATGAACACTGAAGCTTTCTTT.

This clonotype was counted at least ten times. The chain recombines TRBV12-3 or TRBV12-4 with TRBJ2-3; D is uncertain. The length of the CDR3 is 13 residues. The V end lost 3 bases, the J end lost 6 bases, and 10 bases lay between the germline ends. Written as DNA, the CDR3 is TGTGCCAGCAGTTTGCGTACCGGGGATACGCAGTATTTT. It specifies CASSLRTGDTQYF.

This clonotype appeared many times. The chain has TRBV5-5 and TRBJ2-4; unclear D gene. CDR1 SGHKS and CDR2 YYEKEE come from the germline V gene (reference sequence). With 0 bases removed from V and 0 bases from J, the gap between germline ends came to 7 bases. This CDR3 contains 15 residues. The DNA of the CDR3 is TGTGCCAGCAGCTTGGCGGTTGGAGCCAAAAACATTCAGTACTTC. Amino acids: CASSLAVGAKNIQYF. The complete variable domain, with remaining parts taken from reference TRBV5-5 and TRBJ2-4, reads DAGVTQSPTHLIKTRGQQVTLRCSPISGHKSVSWYQQVLGQGPQFIFQYYEKEERGRGNFPDRFSARQFPNYSSELNVNALLLGDSALYLCASSLAVGAKNIQYFGAGTRLSVL.